Listed here are 31 T cell receptor beta chains from one sample, sequenced in a study of blood T cell repertoires in COVID-19. The repertoire was sequenced with immunoSEQ multiplex PCR; TCRdb's copy has only in-frame clones and lacks some. The top ten clones hold about 10% of a sample with roughly 140,000 clones, around 80% of them seen once. Sequencing was done on a sample of peripheral blood. The receptors originated from a man aged 60 to 69 with active or convalescent COVID-19.

The chain is built from TRBV6-1 and TRBJ2-7, with a tentative D call TRBD1 (6 bases). V was pared by 4 bases and J by 3 bases, with 16 bases between. From germline, CDR1 is MNHNS and CDR2 SASEGT. This CDR3 region has 15 residues. CDR3 sequence (DNA): TGTGCCAGCAGTGTAATCGGGACAATCCTCTACGAGCAGTACTTC. This encodes CASSVIGTILYEQYF.

The chain couples TRBV18 to TRBJ1-5; 10 positions match TRBD1. The length of the CDR3 is 17 residues. Germline V gene sequence: CDR1 KGHSH, CDR2 LQKENI. V was clipped by 3 bases and J by 6 bases; unmatched bases: 11. CDR3 in amino acids: CASSPSVGTGVSQPQHF. The CDR3, as DNA: TGTGCCAGCTCACCCTCCGTCGGGACAGGGGTTTCTCAGCCCCAGCATTTT. The variable domain in full, completed from reference TRBV18 and TRBJ1-5, reads NAGVMQNPRHLVRRRGQEARLRCSPMKGHSHVYWYRQLPEEGLKFMVYLQKENIIDESGMPKERFSAEFPKEGPSILRIQQVVRGDSAAYFCASSPSVGTGVSQPQHFGDGTRLSIL.

This clone was seen only once. V usage is TRBV5-1 and J usage is TRBJ1-3, with 7 bases that match TRBD1. Germline CDR1 reads SGHRS; CDR2 reads YFSETQ. V was clipped by 4 bases and J by 5 bases; unmatched bases: 15. CDR3 length equals 17 residues. CDR3 coding DNA: TGCGCCAGCAGCCCTTTTGGACCCGGGACAGAAAGAAACACCATATATTTT. Translated: CASSPFGPGTERNTIYF.

The chain joins TRBV19 to TRBJ2-1, with TRBD1 as a possible D gene (6 bases). The ends were cut back, 3 bases at V and 2 bases at J, with 11 bases in the middle. From germline, CDR1 is LNHDA and CDR2 SQIVND (reference sequence). The CDR3 consists of 15 residues. The CDR3 sequence: CASSMVQGPYNEQFF. The CDR3 DNA follows: TGTGCCAGTAGTATGGTACAGGGACCCTACAATGAGCAGTTCTTC.

This clone showed up many times. V is TRBV7-2 and J is TRBJ2-2; tentative D call: TRBD2 (6 bases). Germline V lookup: CDR1 SGHTA, CDR2 FQGNSA. The V end was cut by 5 bases, the J end by 3 bases, with 13 bases between. CDR3 length equals 15 residues. The CDR3 DNA follows: TGTGCCAGCAGCCTTACTAGCAGCTACACCGGGGAGCTGTTTTTT. Translated: CASSLTSSYTGELFF.

This rearrangement joins TRBV3-1 (or the pseudogene TRBV3-2) to TRBJ2-2; 10 positions match TRBD2. V dropped 6 bases and J dropped 5; count of bases not matched to a gene: 3. Germline V gene lookup returns CDR1 LGHDT and CDR2 YNNKEL (reference sequence). This CDR3 contains 14 residues. The CDR3 here is CASSLSGGTGELFF. CDR3 nucleotides: TGTGCCAGCAGTCTTAGCGGGGGGACCGGGGAGCTGTTTTTT.

This chain joins TRBV2 and TRBJ2-2, with 8 nucleotides matching TRBD1. Unmatched junction bases numbered 1, after V lost 4 bases and J lost 0 bases. The germline CDR1 and CDR2 sequences are SNHLY and FYNNEI. The CDR3 length is 15 residues. The CDR3 spells CASSGQGTNTGELFF. As DNA, the CDR3 is TGTGCCAGCAGTGGACAGGGGACGAACACCGGGGAGCTGTTTTTT.

To note about this clone: A much larger clone differs by one base, so this may be a read error. Other DNA sequences of this sample code for an identical CDR3. The CDR3 loop reads CASSYGGGGYEQYF. CDR3 DNA sequence: TGTGCCAGCAGTTACGGCGGGGGTGGCTACGAGCAGTACTTC. J is TRBJ2-7 and V is TRBV6-5, with 7 positions matching TRBD2. The CDR3 covers 14 residues. The V gene's germline CDR1 is MNHEY and CDR2 SVGAGI. V was pared by 2 bases and J by 3 bases, with 4 bases of the junction left unmatched.

This chain joins TRBV7-2 and TRBJ1-1; no definite D call. This CDR3 has 14 amino acids. The V gene lost 3 bases and the J gene lost 1 base, with 9 bases spanning the gap. The germline V gene has CDR1 SGHTA and CDR2 FQGNSA. The CDR3 DNA sequence: TGTGCCAGCAGCTTCGACCTAGAGAACACTGAAGCTTTCTTT. Translation: CASSFDLENTEAFF.

This chain connects TRBV21-1 to TRBJ1-3; TRBD1 is the table's D call and was not checked against the DNA. TRBV21-1 is shown as a pseudogene. The CDR3 sequence is 20 residues long. The CDR3 DNA reads as TGTGCCAGCAGCAAATGCCCGGGACAGAGTGTTACGAGCTCTGGAAACACCATATATTTT. It yields the protein CASSKCPGQSVTSSGNTIYF.

The V and J genes are TRBV11-3 and TRBJ2-5; 8 positions match TRBD2. Per germline, CDR1 SGHNT and CDR2 YENEEA. Trimming removed 0 bases from V and 2 bases from J; junction bases left unmatched: 5. This CDR3 contains 16 residues. The CDR3 region has the DNA TGTGCCAGCAGCTTAGACGGGGGGGCCGGTCAAGAGACCCAGTACTTC. Translating gives CASSLDGGAGQETQYF.

The V call is TRBV19, the J call TRBJ1-1; the D is unclear. V was shortened by 6 bases and J by 2 bases, with 7 bases between the two germline ends. This CDR3 has 12 amino acids. Germline V gene lookup returns CDR1 LNHDA and CDR2 SQIVND (reference sequence). Written as DNA, the CDR3 is TGTGCCAGTAGCTTATTAAACACTGAAGCTTTCTTT. Its translation is CASSLLNTEAFF.

The chain recombines TRBV6-6 with TRBJ1-1, with a weak D call TRBD1 (5 bases). This CDR3 spans 15 amino acids. Germline V gives CDR1 MNHNY, CDR2 SVGAGI (reference sequence). V was clipped by 6 bases and J by 0 bases, with 14 bases between them. CDR3 region: CASSPRAVMNTEAFF. Here the CDR3 DNA reads TGTGCCAGCAGCCCCAGGGCCGTCATGAACACTGAAGCTTTCTTT.

The chain uses TRBV27 and TRBJ2-7; possible D gene TRBD2, 5 bases. The germline V and J ends were trimmed by 1 base and 7 bases, with 20 bases remaining between them. Per the germline V gene, CDR1 is MNHEY and CDR2 is SMNVEV (reference sequence). The CDR3 sequence is 16 residues long. The chain's CDR3 is CASSLFLGGPRGEQYF. In nucleotides, the CDR3 is TGTGCCAGCAGTTTATTTTTAGGTGGGCCTCGAGGGGAGCAGTACTTC.

This chain uses TRBV18 with TRBJ1-1; D is unresolved. There are 14 residues in the CDR3. Germline loops: CDR1 KGHSH, CDR2 LQKENI. V lost 3 bases and J 4 bases, leaving 12 bases between the germline ends. The CDR3 protein is CASSPNPSSTEAFF. The CDR3, as DNA: TGTGCCAGCTCACCTAACCCGTCGAGCACTGAAGCTTTCTTT.

This chain joins TRBV13 and TRBJ1-2; 7 bases are a match to TRBD1. Germline CDR1 is PRHDT and CDR2 is FYEKMQ (reference sequence). The J segment lost 3 bases and the V segment lost 5 bases, leaving 0 bases of the junction unmatched. The CDR3 covers 12 residues. The CDR3 DNA follows: TGTGCCAGCAGCCAGGGGGACTATGGCTACACCTTC. It codes for CASSQGDYGYTF. The variable domain in full, completed from reference TRBV13 and TRBJ1-2, reads AAGVIQSPRHLIKEKRETATLKCYPIPRHDTVYWYQQGPGQDPQFLISFYEKMQSDKGSIPDRFSAQQFSDYHSELNMSSLELGDSALYFCASSQGDYGYTFGSGTRLTVV.

The sample holds one count of this clone. The chain uses TRBV18 and TRBJ1-2; 9 nucleotides match TRBD1. This CDR3 has 16 residues. Germline V gene lookup returns CDR1 KGHSH and CDR2 LQKENI. J lost 0 bases, V lost 3 bases, and 5 bases had no gene match. Written as DNA, the CDR3 is TGTGCCAGCTCACCGGCCGGGACAGGGTCTAACTATGGCTACACCTTC. It encodes CASSPAGTGSNYGYTF.

The chain is built from TRBV28 and TRBJ1-5, with D unresolved. V lost 7 bases, J lost 1 base, and 17 bases lay in between. There are 16 residues in the CDR3. CDR1 and CDR2 (germline): MDHEN, SYDVKM. The CDR3 protein is CASTRLPSRSNQPQHF. In DNA form, the CDR3 reads TGTGCCAGCACCCGACTGCCCAGTAGGAGCAATCAGCCCCAGCATTTT.

CDR3 sequence reads: CASSPDRGRFILHF. The CDR3 DNA reads TGTGCCAGTAGTCCCGACAGGGGGCGGTTCATCCTCCACTTT. The rearrangement uses TRBV19 and TRBJ1-6; 10 nucleotides align to TRBD1. Germline CDR1 LNHDA, CDR2 SQIVND (reference sequence). The CDR3 has 14 amino acids. Trimming cost V 5 bases and J 15 bases; bases outside gene matches: 10.

The V call is TRBV6-2 or TRBV6-3, the J call TRBJ2-3, with 8 nucleotides matching TRBD2. The CDR3 has 17 amino acids. The V segment lost 6 bases and the J segment 6 bases; nucleotides outside the gene matches: 17. CDR1 and CDR2 (germline): MNHEY, SVGEGT. CDR3 in DNA: TGTGCCAGCAGCTCCCGGACTAGCCTGGGAGAATCGGATACGCAGTATTTT. This translates into CASSSRTSLGESDTQYF.

The chain recombines TRBV30 with TRBJ2-7, with D possibly matching TRBD2 (7 bases). The germline CDR1 and CDR2 sequences are GTSNPN and SVGIG (reference sequence). V was trimmed by 3 bases and J by 7 bases, leaving 16 bases between them. The CDR3 totals 13 residues. CDR3 amino acids: CAWSRARGGEQYF. CDR3 nucleotide sequence: TGTGCCTGGAGCCGAGCGAGGGGGGGGGAGCAGTACTTC.

The table lists this clone with a count of one. The chain joins TRBV12-1 to TRBJ2-2; TRBD2, the D gene given by the table, was not confirmed from the DNA. TRBV12-1 is a pseudogene. This CDR3 spans 14 amino acids. As DNA, the CDR3 is TGTGCCAGCAGTGGGAGGGTGAACACCGGGGAGCTGTTTTTT. This sequence encodes CASSGRVNTGELFF.

This sequence joins TRBV6-2 or TRBV6-3 and TRBJ1-2; a possible D gene is TRBD1 (6 bases). This CDR3 spans 13 amino acids. CDR1 is MNHEY and CDR2 is SVGEGT in the germline V gene. The V gene lost 1 base and the J gene lost 6 bases, with 9 bases spanning the gap. The CDR3 nucleotides are TGTGCCAGCAGTTACTGGGGGCGTGATGGCTACACCTTC. Translating it yields CASSYWGRDGYTF.

This sequence joins TRBV5-1 and TRBJ2-2, with a tentative D call TRBD1 (6 bases). V lost 0 bases and J lost 7, with 16 bases in between. In germline, CDR1 is SGHRS, CDR2 YFSETQ. The CDR3 is 16 amino acids. The CDR3 sequence: CASSLDPTGSGGELFF. The CDR3, as DNA: TGCGCCAGCAGCTTGGATCCCACAGGGTCCGGCGGGGAGCTGTTTTTT.

The J gene is TRBJ2-5, the V gene TRBV28, with D unresolved. The CDR3 totals 12 residues. CDR1 and CDR2 from the germline V gene are MDHEN and SYDVKM. The germline V and J ends were trimmed by 4 bases and 3 bases, with 6 bases remaining between them. The CDR3 sequence: CASSSAEETQYF. The CDR3 DNA is TGTGCCAGCAGTTCGGCGGAAGAGACCCAGTACTTC.

J is TRBJ2-1 and V is TRBV21-1; the table's TRBD1 call for D was not verified on the DNA. TRBV21-1 is a listed pseudogene. The CDR3 covers 22 residues. This CDR3 reads CASSKGWTEGRSHLRSYNEQFF. The CDR3 nucleotides are TGTGCCAGCAGCAAAGGGTGGACAGAGGGACGGAGCCACCTGAGGTCCTACAATGAGCAGTTCTTC.

The chain employs TRBV11-3 and TRBJ1-1; 7 nucleotides agree with TRBD1. V trimming: 2 bases; J trimming: 6 bases; junction bases outside the gene matches: 6. Germline V gives CDR1 SGHNT, CDR2 YENEEA. The CDR3 spans 14 residues. The CDR3 DNA follows: TGTGCCAGCAGCTTATTAGGACAGGTGGCTGAAGCTTTCTTT. Translating it yields CASSLLGQVAEAFF.

The chain employs TRBV27 and TRBJ1-6; TRBD1 is a possible D gene (6 bases). This CDR3 spans 13 amino acids. The V gene's germline CDR1 is MNHEY and CDR2 SMNVEV (reference sequence). V was cut by 8 bases and J by 8 bases, with 13 bases left in between. CDR3 region: CASGWDTYSPLHF. In DNA form, the CDR3 reads TGTGCCAGCGGCTGGGACACGTATTCACCCCTCCACTTT.

The rearrangement links TRBV7-9 to TRBJ1-4; D remains unclear. Germline V lookup: CDR1 SEHNR, CDR2 FQNEAQ (reference sequence). Trimming cost V 0 bases and J 4 bases, with 6 bases left between them. This CDR3 has 14 amino acids. The chain's CDR3 is CASSLAGDNEKLFF. DNA for the CDR3: TGTGCCAGCAGCTTAGCCGGAGATAATGAAAAACTGTTTTTT. Together with reference TRBV7-9 and TRBJ1-4, the CDR3 gives the full variable domain: DTGVSQNPRHKITKRGQNVTFRCDPISEHNRLYWYRQTLGQGPEFLTYFQNEAQLEKSRLLSDRFSAERPKGSFSTLEIQRTEQGDSAMYLCASSLAGDNEKLFFGSGTQLSVL.

In its sample, this clone was seen a few times. This chain joins TRBV18 and TRBJ1-4, with TRBD1 as a possible D gene (5 bases). Trimming shortened V by 3 bases and J by 8 bases, and 13 bases separated the two germline ends. Germline CDR1 reads KGHSH; CDR2 reads LQKENI. CDR3 length: 14 amino acids. DNA of the CDR3: TGTGCCAGCTCACCCTCGGCGGGACGCGAAAAACTGTTTTTT. Translation gives CASSPSAGREKLFF.

This rearrangement joins TRBV6-5 to TRBJ1-2; 8 bases align to TRBD1. The J segment lost 8 bases and the V segment lost 6 bases, leaving 11 bases of the junction unmatched. The CDR3 spans 14 residues. The V gene's germline CDR1 is MNHEY and CDR2 SVGAGI. CDR3 protein: CASRQAGGVGGYTF. In DNA, the CDR3 is TGTGCCAGCAGACAAGCAGGGGGCGTAGGGGGCTACACCTTC.